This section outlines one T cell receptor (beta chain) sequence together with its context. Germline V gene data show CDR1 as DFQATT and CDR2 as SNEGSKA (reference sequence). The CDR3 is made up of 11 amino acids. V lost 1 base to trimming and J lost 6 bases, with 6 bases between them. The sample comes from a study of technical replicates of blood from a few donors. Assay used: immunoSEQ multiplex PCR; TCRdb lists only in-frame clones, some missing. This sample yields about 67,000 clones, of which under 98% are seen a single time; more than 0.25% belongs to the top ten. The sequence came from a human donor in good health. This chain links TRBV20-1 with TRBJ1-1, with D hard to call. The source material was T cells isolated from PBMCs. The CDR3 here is CSARVGAEAFF. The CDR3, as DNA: TGCAGTGCTAGAGTCGGGGCTGAAGCTTTCTTT.